Described below is a single T cell receptor (beta chain) sequence and its context. This sample is part of a study of blood T cell repertoires in COVID-19. Across the study: Samples taken during acute and convalescent COVID-19 were collected in the United States, Italy and Spain.

Authors' data handling: Estimation of nucleated cell counts relied on the amplification of reference gene primers. Libraries were prepared by immunoSEQ multiplex PCR; TCRdb keeps only in-frame clonotypes and omits some of them. V, J and clone size reflect that table, while D and trimming were determined from the DNA. The profile covers roughly 280,000 clones, with 89% appearing a single time and 2% to 2.5% taken by the ten largest. Looked up from germline, CDR1 is SQVTM and CDR2 is ANQGSEA. The CDR3 spans 14 residues. V trimming: 6 bases; J trimming: 4 bases; junction bases outside the gene matches: 5.

Sequenced sample: peripheral blood. The receptor's source is a man aged 50 or older with acute or convalescent COVID-19. V is TRBV29-1 and J is TRBJ2-2; TRBD2 matches at 10 bases. The DNA of the CDR3 is TGCAGCGTGGCCGGGACTAGCGTCACCGGGGAGCTGTTTTTT. Translation gives CSVAGTSVTGELFF.